Sequencing of this T cell receptor (beta chain) was carried out in a study of cytomegalovirus exposure and HLA in healthy donors. Study-level background: Sequencing of some 200 million T cells in an earlier analysis found around 120 million unique TCR beta sequences.

Amplification used 60 Vbeta primers and 13 Jbeta primers. Measured with immunoSEQ multiplex PCR; TCRdb has only the in-frame clones, and not every one. In total, the table holds about 130,000 clones. Comments on this clone: The antigen is undetermined.

With 3 bases removed from V and 4 bases from J, the gap between germline ends came to 9 bases. Per the germline V gene, CDR1 is MNHEY and CDR2 is SMNVEV (reference sequence). The CDR3 is made up of 13 amino acids. Notes on the study in general: TCR beta chain V- and J-gene trimming was linked, in a later analysis, to a missense variant in DCLRE1C. Most TCR sequences were seen very rarely across donors, but some public TCRs occurred in many.

What was sequenced was PBMCs. The genes are TRBV27 and TRBJ1-2; D perhaps matches TRBD1 (6 bases). The TCR originated in a woman in her thirties or forties in good health and CMV-seropositive. The CDR3 reads CASSFRGGYGYTF. The CDR3 coding sequence is TGTGCCAGCAGTTTTAGGGGGGGCTATGGCTACACCTTC.